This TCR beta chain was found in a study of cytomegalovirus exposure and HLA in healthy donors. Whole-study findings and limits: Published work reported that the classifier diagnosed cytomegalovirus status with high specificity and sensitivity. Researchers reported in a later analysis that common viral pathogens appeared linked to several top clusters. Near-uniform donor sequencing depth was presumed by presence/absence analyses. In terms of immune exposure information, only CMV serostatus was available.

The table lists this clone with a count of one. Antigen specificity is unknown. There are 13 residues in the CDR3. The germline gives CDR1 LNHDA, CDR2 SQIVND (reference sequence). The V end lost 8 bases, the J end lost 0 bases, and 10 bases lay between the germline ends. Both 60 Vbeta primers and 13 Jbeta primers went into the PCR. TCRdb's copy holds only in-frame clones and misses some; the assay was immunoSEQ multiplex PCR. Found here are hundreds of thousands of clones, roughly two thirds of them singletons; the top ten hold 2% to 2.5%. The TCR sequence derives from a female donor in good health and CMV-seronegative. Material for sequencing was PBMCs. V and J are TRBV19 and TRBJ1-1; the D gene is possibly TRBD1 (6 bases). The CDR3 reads CASSDRLNTEAFF. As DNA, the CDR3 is TGTGCCAGTTCCGACAGGTTGAACACTGAAGCTTTCTTT.